The 29 T cell receptor beta chains listed next were all sequenced from one sample in a study of T cell responses to AZD1222 COVID-19 vaccine. Data came from immunoSEQ multiplex PCR; TCRdb stores just in-frame clones and leaves some out. The table has 77,000 or so clones, around 90% seen once; the top ten hold more than 15%. The source material was peripheral blood, sampled 28 days after the second AZD1222 dose. The receptors were gathered from an adult who received the AZD1222 COVID-19 vaccine.

The genes are TRBV9 and TRBJ1-2; no reliable D call. This CDR3 has 13 residues. V was pared by 0 bases and J by 10 bases, with 13 bases between. Germline V gene data show CDR1 as SGDLS and CDR2 as YYNGEE. Here the CDR3 reads CASSVDGMVAYTF. CDR3 DNA: TGTGCCAGCAGCGTAGACGGAATGGTCGCCTACACCTTC.

A few counts support this clone. The CDR3: CASSPRADQETQYF. Here the CDR3 DNA reads TGTGCCAGCAGCCCGAGGGCAGACCAAGAGACCCAGTACTTC. The chain couples TRBV3-1 (or the pseudogene TRBV3-2) to TRBJ2-5; D perhaps matches TRBD2 (5 bases). Germline CDR1 reads LGHDT; CDR2 reads YNNKEL (reference sequence). V was shortened by 4 bases and J by 0 bases, with 9 bases between the two germline ends. The CDR3 runs 14 residues.

The chain uses TRBV24-1 and TRBJ2-5, with 7 nucleotides matching TRBD1. Germline lookup yields CDR1 KGHDR and CDR2 SFDVKD. The CDR3 has 12 amino acids. V was pared by 10 bases and J by 5 bases, with 6 bases of the junction left unmatched. The DNA of the CDR3 is TGTGCCACTAAACAGGGGTTGGAGACCCAGTACTTC. Its protein is CATKQGLETQYF.

On this clone itself: Relative to the germline gene, one junction end is altered; a read error may explain this. This chain uses TRBV4-1 with TRBJ1-2; 8 nucleotides match TRBD1. Germline CDR1 is MGHRA and CDR2 is YSYEKL. This CDR3 has 15 residues. Written as DNA, the CDR3 is TGCGCCAGCAGCCAAGATTACGGCAGGGGGCAAATCAGCCGATTC. Amino acid sequence: CASSQDYGRGQISRF.

In its sample, this clone was seen many times. The chain links TRBV30 to TRBJ1-5; no reliable D call. Trimming took off 3 bases at V and 0 bases at J, with 6 bases between the two ends. Germline lookup yields CDR1 GTSNPN and CDR2 SVGIG (reference sequence). CDR3 length: 13 residues. The CDR3 DNA follows: TGTGCCTGGAGCCACGATAGCAATCAGCCCCAGCATTTT. Translated, it gives CAWSHDSNQPQHF.

The genes are TRBV29-1 and TRBJ1-2; D possibly corresponds to TRBD1 (6 bases). The germline gives CDR1 SQVTM, CDR2 ANQGSEA. The germline V and J ends were trimmed by 6 bases and 0 bases, with 14 bases remaining between them. The CDR3 extends over 14 amino acids. The CDR3 loop reads CSVDGTNSNYGYTF. The CDR3 DNA reads as TGCAGCGTGGACGGGACAAACTCTAACTATGGCTACACCTTC.

The chain has TRBV11-2 and TRBJ1-2; tentatively, D is TRBD1 (5 bases). CDR3 size: 16 residues. CDR1 is SGHAT and CDR2 is FQNNGV in the germline V gene. Trimming shortened V by 2 bases and J by 3 bases, and 16 bases separated the two germline ends. The CDR3 coding sequence is TGTGCCAGCAGCTTAACATGGGAGGGGCAGTACTATGGCTACACCTTC. Its protein product is CASSLTWEGQYYGYTF.

The chain combines TRBV30 with TRBJ1-1; D is undetermined. Trimming removed 1 base from V and 0 bases from J, with 3 bases in between. The CDR3 totals 12 residues. Looked up from germline, CDR1 is GTSNPN and CDR2 is SVGIG (reference sequence). The CDR3 DNA is TGTGCCTGGAGTGATCTGAACACTGAAGCTTTCTTT. This codes for CAWSDLNTEAFF.

This rearrangement joins TRBV2 to TRBJ2-3; D perhaps matches TRBD2 (7 bases). The CDR3 is 17 residues long. Germline-derived CDR1 and CDR2 are SNHLY and FYNNEI. V lost 2 bases to trimming and J lost 4 bases, with 19 bases between them. The CDR3 region has the DNA TGTGCCAGCAGTGAAAGGCAGGGGCTCCTAGCGGCAGATACGCAGTATTTT. Residues: CASSERQGLLAADTQYF. The complete variable domain, with remaining parts taken from reference TRBV2 and TRBJ2-3, reads EPEVTQTPSHQVTQMGQEVILRCVPISNHLYFYWYRQILGQKVEFLVSFYNNEISEKSEIFDDQFSVERPDGSNFTLKIRSTKLEDSAMYFCASSERQGLLAADTQYFGPGTRLTVL.

V and J are TRBV12-3 or TRBV12-4 and TRBJ2-5, with no clear D. This CDR3 comprises 12 residues. Trimming took 1 base from V and 1 from J, leaving 1 base between them. The CDR3, as DNA: TGTGCCAGCAGTTTAGGCCAAGAGACCCAGTACTTC. This encodes CASSLGQETQYF.

The rearrangement joins TRBV18 to TRBJ1-1; D might be TRBD1 (5 bases). The CDR3 has 16 amino acids. The germline CDR1 and CDR2 sequences are KGHSH and LQKENI. The V end was cut by 6 bases, the J end by 5 bases, with 22 bases between. CDR3 protein: CASSPTSDHWGTEAFF. The CDR3 DNA reads TGTGCCAGCTCTCCAACAAGCGACCACTGGGGGACTGAAGCTTTCTTT.

The chain employs TRBV19 and TRBJ1-1; tentative D call: TRBD1 (6 bases). This CDR3 contains 13 residues. Trimming removed 8 bases at V and 0 bases at J, with 10 bases between. Per the germline V gene, CDR1 is LNHDA and CDR2 is SQIVND (reference sequence). The CDR3 here is CASGGTLNTEAFF. The CDR3 region has the DNA TGTGCCAGTGGGGGCACCTTGAACACTGAAGCTTTCTTT.

By sample fraction, this clone is medium-sized. This chain joins TRBV5-5 and TRBJ2-6; D not certain. Germline V lookup: CDR1 SGHKS, CDR2 YYEKEE (reference sequence). Trimming pared 1 base from V and 4 bases from J, leaving 12 bases between. The length of the CDR3 is 16 residues. This CDR3 is CASSLLSGLGANVLTF. In nucleotides, the CDR3 is TGTGCCAGCAGCTTGCTTTCAGGCTTAGGGGCCAACGTCCTGACTTTC.

The chain carries TRBV18 and TRBJ2-6, with a possible D match to TRBD2 (5 bases). Looked up from germline, CDR1 is KGHSH and CDR2 is LQKENI. V was shortened by 6 bases and J by 1 base, with 13 bases between the two germline ends. This CDR3 has 16 amino acids. The CDR3 DNA follows: TGTGCCAGCTCCCCGGAGGCAGTATCTGGGGCCAACGTCCTGACTTTC. Translation gives CASSPEAVSGANVLTF.

CDR3 sequence (DNA): TGTGCCAGCAGCCTACGACAGGGGAATTCACCCCTCCACTTT. Amino acids: CASSLRQGNSPLHF. The rearrangement uses TRBV5-8 and TRBJ1-6, with TRBD1 identical over 8 bases. Trimming cost V 4 bases and J 7 bases; bases outside gene matches: 4. There are 14 residues in the CDR3. Germline CDR1 reads SGHTS; CDR2 reads YDEGEE.

This chain links TRBV27 with TRBJ2-6; D is ambiguous. The CDR3 length is 15 residues. V was trimmed by 11 bases and J by 0 bases, leaving 14 bases between them. The germline gives CDR1 MNHEY, CDR2 SMNVEV (reference sequence). The CDR3 region is CAASSGVSGANVLTF. The CDR3 DNA is TGTGCCGCCTCAAGTGGGGTCTCTGGGGCCAACGTCCTGACTTTC.

The chain is built from TRBV9 and TRBJ2-1, with 8 nucleotides matching TRBD2. This CDR3 has 15 amino acids. The V and J ends lost 4 bases and 8 bases, in that order; junction bases with no gene match: 11. CDR1 is SGDLS, CDR2 YYNGEE, per germline. DNA for the CDR3: TGTGCCAGCAGCTTCACCGGGACTAGTTCTGATGAGCAGTTCTTC. Translated: CASSFTGTSSDEQFF.

The chain's CDR3 is CSAGMSGAYGYTF. The CDR3 DNA reads as TGCAGCGCCGGGATGAGTGGGGCCTATGGCTACACCTTC. The V and J genes are TRBV29-1 and TRBJ1-2, with D tentatively TRBD1 (5 bases). CDR3 length: 13 residues. The V end was cut by 7 bases, the J end by 4 bases, with 16 bases between. CDR1 and CDR2 (germline): SQVTM, ANQGSEA.

The V and J genes are TRBV9 and TRBJ1-1; D call uncertain. The germline CDR1 and CDR2 sequences are SGDLS and YYNGEE. The CDR3 is 13 residues long. V lost 4 bases and J 0 bases, leaving 7 bases between the germline ends. The CDR3 reads CASSQHVNTEAFF. CDR3 DNA sequence: TGTGCCAGCAGCCAGCACGTGAACACTGAAGCTTTCTTT. Based on the CDR3 plus reference TRBV9 and TRBJ1-1, the full variable domain is DSGVTQTPKHLITATGQRVTLRCSPRSGDLSVYWYQQSLDQGLQFLIQYYNGEERAKGNILERFSAQQFPDLHSELNLSSLELGDSALYFCASSQHVNTEAFFGQGTRLTVV.

This chain joins TRBV7-2 and TRBJ2-5, with TRBD2 identical over 9 bases. J gave up 2 bases and V 5 bases, and 18 bases lay outside the gene matches. The germline CDR1 and CDR2 sequences are SGHTA and FQGNSA. The CDR3 covers 19 residues. The CDR3 here is CASSLPVWAGGSAQETQYF. DNA of the CDR3: TGTGCCAGCAGCCTCCCCGTATGGGCGGGAGGGAGCGCTCAAGAGACCCAGTACTTC.

This chain links TRBV27 with TRBJ2-1, with TRBD2 identical over 13 bases. The germline V gene encodes CDR1 MNHEY and CDR2 SMNVEV (reference sequence). V lost 6 bases and J lost 6; bases outside the gene matches: 5. The CDR3 contains 15 residues. This CDR3 is CASRPWTSGGNEQFF. The CDR3 DNA sequence: TGTGCCAGCAGACCTTGGACTAGCGGGGGCAATGAGCAGTTCTTC.

The genes are TRBV6-6 and TRBJ1-5; D remains unclear. This CDR3 comprises 15 residues. Deletions cut 2 bases from V and 4 bases from J, with 12 bases between. Germline V CDR1 and CDR2: MNHNY, SVGAGI (reference sequence). CDR3 sequence: CASSYGIGGNQPQHF. DNA of the CDR3: TGTGCCAGCAGTTACGGGATCGGCGGTAATCAGCCCCAGCATTTT.

V and J are TRBV5-6 and TRBJ1-2, with D hard to call. There are 15 residues in the CDR3. The ends were cut back, 2 bases at V and 5 bases at J, with 16 bases in the middle. The germline V gene has CDR1 SGHDT and CDR2 YYEEEE. The CDR3 nucleotides are TGTGCCAGCAGCTTTGGCCCTGTACGAGGATATGGCTACACCTTC. It is translated as CASSFGPVRGYGYTF.

In its sample, this clone was seen a few times. The chain is built from TRBV4-1 and TRBJ1-1, with 7 nucleotides matching TRBD1. The length of the CDR3 is 16 residues. Germline assignment: CDR1 MGHRA and CDR2 YSYEKL. The junction had 8 bases not matched to a gene; V was cut back by 1 base and J by 3 bases. CDR3 bases: TGCGCCAGCAGCCAAGGCCAGGGGGGATTCCACACTGAAGCTTTCTTT. Translated: CASSQGQGGFHTEAFF.

The chain couples TRBV5-6 to TRBJ1-1; D remains ambiguous. The CDR3 contains 12 residues. V lost 2 bases and J lost 0, with 2 bases in between. Per germline, CDR1 SGHDT and CDR2 YYEEEE. CDR3 in amino acids: CASSFVNTEAFF. As DNA, the CDR3 is TGTGCCAGCAGCTTTGTGAACACTGAAGCTTTCTTT.

The sample holds one count of this clone. The chain links TRBV5-8 to TRBJ1-2; D not resolved. The V end was cut by 2 bases, the J end by 5 bases, with 7 bases between. Germline CDR1 and CDR2: SGHTS and YDEGEE. The CDR3 loop spans 12 amino acids. In DNA form, the CDR3 reads TGTGCCAGCAGCTTATTCGATTATGGCTACACCTTC. It specifies CASSLFDYGYTF. Full variable domain (remainder filled in from reference TRBV5-8 and TRBJ1-2): EAGVTQSPTHLIKTRGQQATLRCSPISGHTSVYWYQQALGLGLQFLLWYDEGEERNRGNFPPRFSGRQFPNYSSELNVNALELEDSALYLCASSLFDYGYTFGSGTRLTVV.

This clone was observed a single time. The chain uses TRBV19 and TRBJ1-1; D gene ambiguous. Trimming cost V 6 bases and J 1 base, with 15 bases left between them. This CDR3 region has 15 residues. Germline assignment: CDR1 LNHDA and CDR2 SQIVND (reference sequence). The CDR3 sequence is CASSLRLEGNTEAFF. The CDR3 nucleotides are TGTGCCAGTAGCCTTCGTCTGGAAGGGAACACTGAAGCTTTCTTT. The entire variable domain, with the rest obtained from reference TRBV19 and TRBJ1-1, is as follows: DGGITQSPKYLFRKEGQNVTLSCEQNLNHDAMYWYRQDPGQGLRLIYYSQIVNDFQKGDIAEGYSVSREKKESFPLTVTSAQKNPTAFYLCASSLRLEGNTEAFFGQGTRLTVV.

V gene TRBV18 combines with J gene TRBJ1-2, with 7 bases aligning to TRBD1. V trimming: 3 bases; J trimming: 8 bases; junction bases outside the gene matches: 9. Germline values: CDR1 KGHSH, CDR2 LQKENI. CDR3 length: 14 amino acids. The CDR3 DNA follows: TGTGCCAGCTCACCCGACAGGGTCTCATACGGCTACACCTTC. It codes for CASSPDRVSYGYTF.

This chain uses TRBV7-8 with TRBJ2-3; 10 nucleotides agree with TRBD2. The CDR3 totals 16 residues. In germline, CDR1 is SGHVS, CDR2 FQNEAQ. Unmatched junction bases numbered 7, after V lost 5 bases and J lost 2 bases. CDR3 bases: TGTGCCAGCAGCCCCCGGACTAGCGGAGACACAGATACGCAGTATTTT. It encodes CASSPRTSGDTDTQYF.